These 11 T cell receptor beta chains share one sample of origin, sequenced in a study of STAT3 mutations in large granular lymphocyte leukemia. No antigens are known for them. Study-wide results and caveats: Every T-cell large granular lymphocyte leukemia patient had at least one immunodominant TCR beta clonotype.

Assay: immunoSEQ multiplex PCR; the TCRdb copy retains only in-frame clones and omits some. The repertoire consists of approximately 42,000 clones, with approximately 78% occurring once and the leading ten covering approximately 0.41%. The source material was PBMCs. These receptors all stem from a human donor with T large granular lymphocyte leukemia. Some clones in this sample may be carry-over from other donors' samples.

The chain has TRBV7-9 and TRBJ2-5; D might be TRBD2 (6 bases). Germline V CDR1 and CDR2: SEHNR, FQNEAQ (reference sequence). CDR3 length: 14 amino acids. V shed 5 bases and J shed 6 bases, with 16 bases lying between them. CDR3 nucleotides: TGTGCCAGCAGCGAGACCCTGGAGGGTAAGACCCAGTACTTC. The encoded protein is CASSETLEGKTQYF.

The chain's CDR3 is CASSSGDSRSSPLHF. CDR3 nucleotides: TGTGCCAGCAGCTCAGGGGACAGCCGGAGTTCACCCCTCCACTTT. The gene calls are TRBV7-2 and TRBJ1-6; 7 bases match TRBD1. The J segment lost 9 bases and the V segment lost 4 bases, leaving 9 bases of the junction unmatched. CDR1 SGHTA and CDR2 FQGNSA come from the germline V gene. The CDR3 is made up of 15 amino acids.

The rearrangement links TRBV5-1 to TRBJ1-1, with D unclear. Trimming removed 1 base from V and 0 bases from J, with 4 bases in between. The CDR3 sequence is 13 residues long. CDR1 and CDR2 from the germline V gene are SGHRS and YFSETQ. In nucleotides, the CDR3 is TGCGCCAGCAGCTTGTCCGTGAACACTGAAGCTTTCTTT. This codes for CASSLSVNTEAFF.

The chain combines TRBV4-1 with TRBJ1-4, with a tentative D call TRBD1 (6 bases). The CDR3 is 15 residues long. With 4 bases removed from V and 3 bases from J, the gap between germline ends came to 12 bases. The germline V gene has CDR1 MGHRA and CDR2 YSYEKL. The CDR3 DNA follows: TGCGCCAGCAGCCCGCCAGGGGCCGCTAATGAAAAACTGTTTTTT. Protein sequence: CASSPPGAANEKLFF.

The V and J genes are TRBV6-6 and TRBJ1-1; possibly TRBD1 for D (5 bases). The ends were cut back, 5 bases at V and 5 bases at J, with 12 bases in the middle. CDR3 length equals 13 residues. Germline-derived CDR1 and CDR2 are MNHNY and SVGAGI (reference sequence). CDR3 amino acids: CASSTWGETEAFF. The CDR3 nucleotides are TGTGCCAGCAGTACCTGGGGGGAAACTGAAGCTTTCTTT.

CDR3 sequence reads: CAINHSTGGSLNTEAFF. The CDR3 DNA sequence: TGTGCCATCAACCATTCGACAGGGGGCTCGCTGAACACTGAAGCTTTCTTT. The J gene is TRBJ1-1, the V gene TRBV21-1; TRBD1, the table's D call, lacks a check against the DNA. TRBV21-1 counts as a pseudogene. The CDR3 is made up of 17 amino acids.

The V and J genes are TRBV5-1 and TRBJ2-5; D may match TRBD1 or TRBD2 (6 bases each). Germline V gene data show CDR1 as SGHRS and CDR2 as YFSETQ. V lost 4 bases to trimming and J lost 5 bases, with 12 bases between them. This CDR3 region has 13 residues. The chain's CDR3 is CASSPGGWETQYF. CDR3 DNA sequence: TGCGCCAGCAGCCCCGGGGGCTGGGAGACCCAGTACTTC. Full variable domain (outside the CDR3, taken from reference TRBV5-1 and TRBJ2-5): KAGVTQTPRYLIKTRGQQVTLSCSPISGHRSVSWYQQTPGQGLQFLFEYFSETQRNKGNFPGRFSGRQFSNSRSEMNVSTLELGDSALYLCASSPGGWETQYFGPGTRLLVL.

V gene TRBV7-9 combines with J gene TRBJ2-3; TRBD1 agrees at 7 bases. V dropped 6 bases and J dropped 2; count of bases not matched to a gene: 8. Germline CDR1 SEHNR, CDR2 FQNEAQ (reference sequence). The CDR3 totals 15 residues. The CDR3 spells CASSQGTANTDTQYF. The CDR3 DNA is TGTGCCAGCAGTCAAGGGACAGCTAACACAGATACGCAGTATTTT. Using reference TRBV7-9 and TRBJ2-3 for the parts outside the CDR3, the full variable domain is DTGVSQNPRHKITKRGQNVTFRCDPISEHNRLYWYRQTLGQGPEFLTYFQNEAQLEKSRLLSDRFSAERPKGSFSTLEIQRTEQGDSAMYLCASSQGTANTDTQYFGPGTRLTVL.

This sequence joins TRBV7-2 and TRBJ1-2; D remains unclear. The V end lost 5 bases, the J end lost 1 base, and 5 bases lay between the germline ends. The CDR3 totals 12 residues. The germline gives CDR1 SGHTA, CDR2 FQGNSA. CDR3 coding DNA: TGTGCCAGCAGCGAGATTAACTATGGCTACACCTTC. Its protein product is CASSEINYGYTF. Variable domain in full (rest from reference TRBV7-2 and TRBJ1-2): GAGVSQSPSNKVTEKGKDVELRCDPISGHTALYWYRQSLGQGLEFLIYFQGNSAPDKSGLPSDRFSAERTGGSVSTLTIQRTQQEDSAVYLCASSEINYGYTFGSGTRLTVV.

The rearrangement links TRBV7-2 to TRBJ1-1; no definite D call. Germline V CDR1 and CDR2: SGHTA, FQGNSA. Trimming took off 3 bases at V and 1 base at J, with 9 bases between the two ends. The CDR3 extends over 14 amino acids. The chain's CDR3 is CASSFDYRNTEAFF. CDR3 nucleotides: TGTGCCAGCAGCTTTGATTACCGGAACACTGAAGCTTTCTTT.

This clone turned up a few times. The DNA for the CDR3 is TGTGCCAGCAGTTCTGCCGGACAGTCCTACGAGCAGTACGTC. This translates into CASSSAGQSYEQYV. The chain combines TRBV28 with TRBJ2-7; tentative D call: TRBD1 (6 bases). Trimming left V 4 bases short and J 1 base short, with 11 bases between. This CDR3 region has 14 residues. Germline V lookup: CDR1 MDHEN, CDR2 SYDVKM.